These 8 T cell receptor beta chains originate from one sample sequenced in a study of T-cell memory formation after mild COVID-19. TCRdb recomputed calls from the 5' RACE reads with MiXCR, one row per CDR3 protein. The profile shows roughly 130,000 distinct CDR3 sequences, more than 15% of them singletons. Sequenced: PBMCs or a T cell subset sorted from them (not recorded which). These receptors all come from an adult woman who had mild COVID-19 (a few samples of this study predate the infection). Cell type and time point are not known.

This clonotype was counted between two and nine times. The V and J genes are TRBV5-1 and TRBJ2-6; possible D gene TRBD2, 5 bases. CDR1 is SGHRS, CDR2 YFSETQ, per germline. Trimming took off 6 bases at V and 2 bases at J, with 9 bases between the two ends. The CDR3 sequence is 14 residues long. In DNA form, the CDR3 reads TGCGCCAGCAAGCGGCGGCCTGGGGCCAACGTCCTGACTTTC. Translated: CASKRRPGANVLTF.

The rearrangement links TRBV20-1 to TRBJ1-1; the D is unclear. The CDR3 loop spans 10 amino acids. Germline CDR1 reads DFQATT; CDR2 reads SNEGSKA (reference sequence). With 0 bases removed from V and 8 bases from J, the gap between germline ends came to 4 bases. CDR3 residues: CSARDREAFF. In nucleotides, the CDR3 is TGCAGTGCTAGAGACAGGGAAGCTTTCTTT.

This rearrangement joins TRBV6-5 to TRBJ2-7; 8 bases are shared with TRBD2. V shed 5 bases and J 6 bases; nucleotides not matched to a gene: 12. This CDR3 region has 15 residues. The V gene's germline CDR1 is MNHEY and CDR2 SVGAGI. The CDR3 here is CASSPGGGSGIEQYF. As DNA, the CDR3 is TGTGCCAGCAGTCCCGGGGGGGGTTCGGGCATCGAGCAGTACTTC.

Only a few counts were recorded for this clonotype. This chain uses TRBV27 with TRBJ2-5; no reliable D call. From germline, CDR1 is MNHEY and CDR2 SMNVEV (reference sequence). This CDR3 spans 14 amino acids. Trimming shortened V by 4 bases and J by 4 bases, and 13 bases separated the two germline ends. Here the CDR3 DNA reads TGTGCCAGCAGTTCCCCCATTCAGCGAGAGACCCAGTACTTC. Its translation: CASSSPIQRETQYF.

This clonotype occurred a few times. This sequence joins TRBV11-2 and TRBJ1-4, with TRBD1 as a possible D gene (5 bases). The V end was cut by 0 bases, the J end by 3 bases, with 14 bases between. There are 17 residues in the CDR3. Germline values: CDR1 SGHAT, CDR2 FQNNGV. The CDR3 reads CASSLEGRGAANEKLFF. The CDR3 nucleotides read TGTGCCAGCAGCTTAGAGGGCAGAGGGGCGGCTAATGAAAAACTGTTTTTT.

This clonotype was detected a few times. The rearrangement joins TRBV5-5 to TRBJ2-3; 10 nucleotides match TRBD2. Trimming at V came to 8 bases and at J to 6 bases, leaving 12 bases not matched to a gene. The CDR3 is 15 amino acids. Germline CDR1 and CDR2: SGHKS and YYEKEE (reference sequence). This CDR3 is CASQSGSGGPDTQYF. CDR3 in DNA: TGTGCCAGTCAGTCCGGTAGCGGGGGGCCGGATACGCAGTATTTT.

This clonotype was counted only a few times. This chain uses TRBV5-1 with TRBJ2-7; 9 nucleotides agree with TRBD2. Germline assignment: CDR1 SGHRS and CDR2 YFSETQ. The length of the CDR3 is 16 residues. V lost 2 bases, J lost 6 bases, and 12 bases stayed unmatched. CDR3 protein: CASSLGGLAGKGEQYF. The CDR3 nucleotides read TGCGCCAGCAGCTTAGGAGGGCTAGCGGGAAAAGGCGAGCAGTACTTC.

J is TRBJ1-1 and V is TRBV5-1, with unresolved D. The CDR3 totals 14 residues. CDR1 and CDR2 (germline): SGHRS, YFSETQ. Trimming stripped 1 base from V and 4 bases from J, with 11 bases between. CDR3 protein: CASSLMGRVTEAFF. The CDR3 DNA sequence: TGCGCCAGCAGCTTGATGGGGAGGGTCACTGAAGCTTTCTTT.